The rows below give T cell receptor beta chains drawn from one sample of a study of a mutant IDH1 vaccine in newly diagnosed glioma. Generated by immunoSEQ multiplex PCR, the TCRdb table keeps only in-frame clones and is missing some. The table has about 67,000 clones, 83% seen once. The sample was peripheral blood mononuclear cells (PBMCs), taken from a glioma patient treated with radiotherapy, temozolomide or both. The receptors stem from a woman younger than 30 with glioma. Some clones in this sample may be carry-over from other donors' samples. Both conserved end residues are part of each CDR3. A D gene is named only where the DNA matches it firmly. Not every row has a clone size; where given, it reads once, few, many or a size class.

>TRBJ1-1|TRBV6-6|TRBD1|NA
TGTGCCAGCAGTTACTCAGGGGGCGTAGAAGCTTTCTTT
CASSYSGGVEAFF
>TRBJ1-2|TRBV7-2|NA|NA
TGTGCCAGCAGCTCCGACGGGCATGGCTACACCTTC
CASSSDGHGYTF
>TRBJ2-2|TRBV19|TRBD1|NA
TGTGCCAGTAGTATCATTGCAGGGACAGGGTGGGACACCGGGGAGCTGTTTTTT
CASSIIAGTGWDTGELFF
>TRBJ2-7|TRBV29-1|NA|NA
TGCAGCGTTCGGGTCGGGGGGGGACAGGCAACGGTGCAGTACTTC
CSVRVGGGQATVQYF
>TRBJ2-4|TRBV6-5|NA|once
TGTGCCGGCAGTTCGGGGGATCGAGCCAAAAACATTCAGTACTTC
CAGSSGDRAKNIQYF
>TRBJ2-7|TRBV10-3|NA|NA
TGTGCCATCCGGGGAGGAAGTGGGGACGAGCAGTACTTC
CAIRGGSGDEQYF
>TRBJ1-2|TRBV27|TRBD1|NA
TGTGCCAGCAGTTCCGGGACAGTCTACACCTTC
CASSSGTVYTF
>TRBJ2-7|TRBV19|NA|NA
TGTGCCAGTAGTACCTTGAGAGCCCGCTACGAGCAGTACTTC
CASSTLRARYEQYF
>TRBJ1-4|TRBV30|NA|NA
TGTGCCTGGAGTGTACTTAGGGTGGGTGAAAAACTGTTTTTT
CAWSVLRVGEKLFF
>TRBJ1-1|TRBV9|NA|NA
TGTGCCAGCAGCGTAGAGGGCGGCTTGAACACTGAAGCTTTCTTT
CASSVEGGLNTEAFF
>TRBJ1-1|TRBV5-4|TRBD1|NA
TGTGCCAGCAGCGGAGAACAGGGGAGCACTGAAGCTTTCTTT
CASSGEQGSTEAFF
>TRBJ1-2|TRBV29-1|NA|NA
TGCAGCGTTGAGAGGGGTAACAGGGCCCTCTATGGCTACACCTTC
CSVERGNRALYGYTF
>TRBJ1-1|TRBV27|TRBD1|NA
TGTGCCAGCAGTGCTCACAGGGGGCTGGGAACTGAAGCTTTCTTT
CASSAHRGLGTEAFF
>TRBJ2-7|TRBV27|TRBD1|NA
TGTGCCAGCGGATTGACAGGGGTCCACGAGCAGTACTTC
CASGLTGVHEQYF
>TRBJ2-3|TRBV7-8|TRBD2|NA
TGTGCCAGCAGCCTAATTCCGGGACTAGCGGGATCAAATACGCAGTATTTT
CASSLIPGLAGSNTQYF
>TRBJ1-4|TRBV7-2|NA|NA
TGTGCCAGCAGCTATAGTGAAAAACTGTTTTTT
CASSYSEKLFF
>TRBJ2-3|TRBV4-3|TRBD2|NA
TGCGCCAGCAGCTATACTGGGACTAGAAGGGATACGCAGTATTTT
CASSYTGTRRDTQYF
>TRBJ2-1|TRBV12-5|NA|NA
TGTGCTAGTGGTTTGGGGTTTCCCTCTACAGGCAATGAGCAGTTCTTC
CASGLGFPSTGNEQFF
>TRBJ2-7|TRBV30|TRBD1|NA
TGTGCCTGGGCCGACAGGGGGCTGGACGAGCAGTACTTC
CAWADRGLDEQYF
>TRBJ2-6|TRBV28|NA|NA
TGTGCCACCCTTACTGGGGCCAACGTCCTGACTTTC
CATLTGANVLTF
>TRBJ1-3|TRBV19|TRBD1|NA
TGTGCCAGTAGAGACTCCAGGGGGGCCTATGGAAACACCATATATTTT
CASRDSRGAYGNTIYF
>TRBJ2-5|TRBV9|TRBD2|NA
TGTGCCAGCAGCGCCCGGGGACTAGCTGATCAAGAGACCCAGTACTTC
CASSARGLADQETQYF
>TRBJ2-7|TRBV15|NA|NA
TGTGCCACCAGCAGAGTCCCCCCTGGGGAGCAGTACTTC
CATSRVPPGEQYF
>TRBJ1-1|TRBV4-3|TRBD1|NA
TGCGCCAGCAGCCACAAACAGGGGGCAGTAGCTTTCTTT
CASSHKQGAVAFF
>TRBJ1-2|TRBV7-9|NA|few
TGTGCCAGCAGCTTAAACGAAATCTATGGCTACACCTTC
CASSLNEIYGYTF
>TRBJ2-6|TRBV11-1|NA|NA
TGTGCCAGCAGCCCATCGCGGGTAAGGGGGGACCTGACTTTC
CASSPSRVRGDLTF
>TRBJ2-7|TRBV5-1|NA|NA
TGCGCCAGCAGCTCCGTTAGGGGCTACGAGCAGTACTTC
CASSSVRGYEQYF
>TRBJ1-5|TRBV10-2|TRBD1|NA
TGCGCCAGCAAACAGGGGTGGGAGGGCAATCAGCCCCAGCATTTT
CASKQGWEGNQPQHF
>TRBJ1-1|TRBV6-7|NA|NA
TGTGCCAGCAGTTACGTTCCGGGGGCCGAGAACACTGAAGCTTTCTTT
CASSYVPGAENTEAFF
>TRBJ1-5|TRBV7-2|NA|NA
TGTGCCAGCAGCTCCGCCTCGACAGCAGATCAGCCCCAGCATTTT
CASSSASTADQPQHF
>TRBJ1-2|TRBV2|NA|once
TGTGCCAGCAGTGAGATGGCCGGCCCGGCGGGAGGCTACACCTTC
CASSEMAGPAGGYTF
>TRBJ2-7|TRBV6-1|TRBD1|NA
TGTGCCAGCAGCGAACTCAAAGCCGGGACAGGTCCCTACGAGCAGTACTTC
CASSELKAGTGPYEQYF
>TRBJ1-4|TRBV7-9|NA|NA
TGTGCCAGCAGCCCACCAGGGACGGAAAAACTGTTTTTT
CASSPPGTEKLFF
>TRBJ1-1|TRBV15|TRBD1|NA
TGTGCCACCAGCAACAGGGGGGTGAACACTGAAGCTTTCTTT
CATSNRGVNTEAFF
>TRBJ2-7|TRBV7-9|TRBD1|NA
TGTGCCAGCAGCCCGGGACAGTACTACGAGCAGTACTTC
CASSPGQYYEQYF
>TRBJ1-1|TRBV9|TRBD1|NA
TGTGCCAGCAGTGAGCTATTAGGACAGGGTGAAGCTTTCTTT
CASSELLGQGEAFF
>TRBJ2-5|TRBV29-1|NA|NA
TGCAGCGTTGACTCCGGGACCCCTTCGTCCCAGTACTTC
CSVDSGTPSSQYF
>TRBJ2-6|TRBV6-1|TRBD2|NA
TGTGCCAGCAGTGAAGCGGTAGCGGGCTCTGGGGCCAACGTCCTGACTTTC
CASSEAVAGSGANVLTF
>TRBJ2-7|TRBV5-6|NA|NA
TGTGCCAGCAGCTCGCTCGGACAGAACTACGAGCAGTACTTC
CASSSLGQNYEQYF
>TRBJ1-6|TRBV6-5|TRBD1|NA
TGTGCCAGCAGTTTCGACAGGGGGGTTTCACCCCTCCACTTT
CASSFDRGVSPLHF
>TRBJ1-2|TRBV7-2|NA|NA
TGTGCCAGCAGCGATTCATCTGGCTACACCTTC
CASSDSSGYTF
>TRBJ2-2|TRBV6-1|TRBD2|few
TGTGCCAGCAGCCCACTCGGGGGGGCCGGGGAGCTGTTTTTT
CASSPLGGAGELFF
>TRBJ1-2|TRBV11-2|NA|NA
TGTGCCAGCAGCCCGGAAGGGAGATCTAACTATGGCTACACCTTC
CASSPEGRSNYGYTF
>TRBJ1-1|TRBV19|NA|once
TGTGCCAGCTCCCCTGGGGGCTTCGACACTGAAGCTTTCTTT
CASSPGGFDTEAFF
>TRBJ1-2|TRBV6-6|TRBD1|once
TGTGCCAGCAGTTACGGGACAGGGAACTATGGCTACACCTTC
CASSYGTGNYGYTF
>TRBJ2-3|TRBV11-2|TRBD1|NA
TGTGCCAGCAGCTTACTTTTACCCGGGACAGCAGATACGCAGTATTTT
CASSLLLPGTADTQYF
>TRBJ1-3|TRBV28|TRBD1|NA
TGTGCCAGCAGAGGACAGGGAGGGATGGGAAACACCATATATTTT
CASRGQGGMGNTIYF
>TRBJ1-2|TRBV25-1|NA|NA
TGTGCCAGCAGTCCCAGGGGCGCCTATGGCTACACCTTC
CASSPRGAYGYTF
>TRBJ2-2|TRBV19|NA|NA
TGTGCCAGTAGTATCGGCGGGGACACCGGGGAGCTGTTTTTT
CASSIGGDTGELFF
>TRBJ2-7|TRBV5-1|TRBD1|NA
TGCGCCAGCAGCCCGGTCGGGACAGCCTACGAGCAGTACTTC
CASSPVGTAYEQYF
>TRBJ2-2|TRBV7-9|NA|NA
TGTGCCAGCAGCTACAAAAACACCGGGGAGCTGTTTTTT
CASSYKNTGELFF
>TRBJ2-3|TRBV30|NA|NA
TGTGCCGGCGGGACCCGGGATACGCAGTATTTT
CAGGTRDTQYF
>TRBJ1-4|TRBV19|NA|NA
TGTGCCAGTAGTAGGGACCGGGGGAATGAAAAACTGTTTTTT
CASSRDRGNEKLFF
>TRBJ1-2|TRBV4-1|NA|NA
TGCGCCAGCAGCCAACCCCCCGGGGGGGGCTATGGCTACACCTTC
CASSQPPGGGYGYTF
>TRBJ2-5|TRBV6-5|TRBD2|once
TGTGCCAGCAGTCCCACCCTAGCGGCGCAAGAGACCCAGTACTTC
CASSPTLAAQETQYF
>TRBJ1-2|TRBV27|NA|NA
TGTGCCAGCAGTCCGTTCCCCTTCCTGAGGTATGGCTACACCTTC
CASSPFPFLRYGYTF
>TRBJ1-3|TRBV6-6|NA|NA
TGTGCCTACGGCCAGGGAAACACCATATATTTT
CAYGQGNTIYF
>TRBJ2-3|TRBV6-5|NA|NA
TGTGCCAGCAGTTACTCGACGGGGGCCACAGATACGCAGTATTTT
CASSYSTGATDTQYF
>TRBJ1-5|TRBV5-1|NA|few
TGCGCCAGCAGCTTGGTTCCGAGCAGCCAGCCCCAGCATTTT
CASSLVPSSQPQHF
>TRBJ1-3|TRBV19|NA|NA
TGTGCCAGTAGTGCGGGGCGAAGCTCTGGAAACACCATATATTTT
CASSAGRSSGNTIYF